The 27 T cell receptor beta chains listed next were all sequenced from one sample in a study of molecular identifiers for immune sequencing clone quantification. TCRdb reprocessed the PCR reads via MiXCR and lists one record per CDR3 protein. Among some 100,000 distinct CDR3 sequences listed, around a third were seen once. The sequencing sample was made of naive CD8+ T cells from blood, with Jurkat cell RNA spiked in. Subset noted: FACS-sorted CD8+CD4-CCR7+CD45RA+ naive T cells. These receptors originate from a human donor in good health. Some libraries in this study had Jurkat cell RNA spiked in.

V gene TRBV27 combines with J gene TRBJ1-1, with D unresolved. The germline V gene encodes CDR1 MNHEY and CDR2 SMNVEV (reference sequence). The V end lost 0 bases, the J end lost 6 bases, and 11 bases lay between the germline ends. This CDR3 is built from 14 residues. The DNA of the CDR3 is TGTGCCAGCAGTTTATCCTCAGGCCTAGCTGAAGCTTTCTTT. Its translation is CASSLSSGLAEAFF.

The chain couples TRBV24-1 to TRBJ2-2; D tentatively reads TRBD1 or TRBD2 (5 bases each). CDR3 length: 15 residues. Germline CDR1 KGHDR, CDR2 SFDVKD. V was shortened by 0 bases and J by 4 bases, with 8 bases between the two germline ends. The CDR3: CATSDLKGSTGELFF. The CDR3 DNA sequence: TGTGCCACCAGTGATTTGAAGGGGAGCACCGGGGAGCTGTTTTTT.

The sample holds a few counts of this clonotype. V gene TRBV6-5 combines with J gene TRBJ2-5; TRBD1 or TRBD2 may be the D gene (5 bases each). The germline gives CDR1 MNHEY, CDR2 SVGAGI. V lost 9 bases and J 5 bases, leaving 16 bases between the germline ends. This CDR3 has 13 residues. This CDR3 is CASRGAVQETQYF. The CDR3 bases are TGTGCCAGTCGGGGCGCGGTACAGGAGACCCAGTACTTC.

This clonotype occurred a few times. This rearrangement joins TRBV20-1 to TRBJ2-2; tentative D call: TRBD2 (6 bases). CDR3 length equals 13 residues. Trimming pared 4 bases from V and 7 bases from J, leaving 13 bases between. Germline V CDR1 and CDR2: DFQATT, SNEGSKA (reference sequence). This chain's CDR3 is CSATLAGSGELFF. DNA for the CDR3: TGCAGTGCTACACTAGCAGGGAGCGGGGAGCTGTTTTTT.

About this clonotype: Being one base from a much bigger clone, this may be a read error. The chain links TRBV7-8 to TRBJ1-5; 7 positions agree with TRBD1. Germline CDR1 reads SGHVS; CDR2 reads FQNEAQ. The CDR3 length is 16 residues. The CDR3 sequence is CACSWGQHYSNQPQHF. The CDR3 nucleotides read TGTGCCTGCAGCTGGGGACAGCACTATAGCAATCAGCCCCAGCATTTT.

Regarding this clonotype: A much larger clone sits a single nucleotide away, making a read error possible. The chain has TRBV4-3 and TRBJ1-5; D might be TRBD1 (5 bases). This CDR3 region has 15 residues. In germline, CDR1 is LGHNA, CDR2 YSLEER. For the CDR3, the DNA is TGCGCCAGCAGCCAAGATTTAGGGACCCCCGGGGCCCAGCAGTTT. This codes for CASSQDLGTPGAQQF.

CDR3 nucleotides: TGCGCCAGCAGCTTGGAAGGGGGGGTCCTCTACAATGAGCAGTTCTTC. Translating gives CASSLEGGVLYNEQFF. The J gene is TRBJ2-1, the V gene TRBV5-1, with a possible D match to TRBD2 (7 bases). Trimming shortened V by 0 bases and J by 3 bases, and 13 bases separated the two germline ends. Per germline, CDR1 SGHRS and CDR2 YFSETQ. The CDR3 totals 16 residues.

About this clonotype: Relative to the germline gene, one junction end is altered; a read error may explain this. The DNA for the CDR3 is TGTGCCAGCAGCTTCGGGGGAAGCACCATATATTTT. This sequence encodes CASSFGGSTIYF. The J gene is TRBJ1-3, the V gene TRBV7-2; D may be TRBD1 (5 bases). Germline V gene lookup returns CDR1 SGHTA and CDR2 FQGNSA. The CDR3 runs to 12 residues. Using reference TRBV7-2 and TRBJ1-3 for the parts outside the CDR3, the full variable domain is GAGVSQSPSNKVTEKGKDVELRCDPISGHTALYWYRQSLGQGLEFLIYFQGNSAPDKSGLPSDRFSAERTGGSVSTLTIQRTQQEDSAVYLCASSFGGSTIYFGEGSWLTVV.

On this clonotype itself: Just one base apart from a much larger clone, this may be a read error. This chain links TRBV7-6 with TRBJ2-3; 7 nucleotides line up with TRBD2. From germline, CDR1 is SGHVS and CDR2 FNYEAQ. With V trimmed by 5 bases and J by 5 bases, 10 bases remained unmatched. The CDR3 has 15 amino acids. The CDR3: CASSTLAGLIDTQYF. CDR3 DNA sequence: TGTGCCAGCAGCACTTTAGCGGGTTTGATAGATACGCAGTATTTT.

Regarding this clonotype: Here the CDR3 omits its conserved ending phenylalanine or tryptophan, so a read error is the likely source. The V and J genes are TRBV29-1 and TRBJ2-7, with no clear D. V was cut by 4 bases and J by 3 bases, with 10 bases left in between. Germline assignment: CDR1 SQVTM and CDR2 ANQGSEA. This CDR3 comprises 12 residues. CDR3 sequence (DNA): TGCAGCGTTGGGCGGTCAGGCTACGAGCAGTACTTA. This encodes CSVGRSGYEQYL.

V gene TRBV19 combines with J gene TRBJ1-5; D gene ambiguous. Trimming removed 2 bases from V and 7 bases from J, with 9 bases in between. CDR1 and CDR2 (germline): LNHDA, SQIVND (reference sequence). CDR3 length: 13 amino acids. DNA of the CDR3: TGTGCCAGTAGTATATGGTCGGGCCAGCCCCAGCATTTT. This codes for CASSIWSGQPQHF.

As to this clonotype: A much larger clone sits a single nucleotide away, making a read error possible. This chain joins TRBV5-1 and TRBJ2-2; 7 bases fit TRBD2. The length of the CDR3 is 11 residues. Germline CDR1 reads SGHRS; CDR2 reads YFSETQ. CDR3 sequence reads: CASSSMRELSF. In nucleotides, the CDR3 is TGCGCCAGTTCGTCTATGCGGGAGCTGTCTTTT.

This chain joins TRBV28 and TRBJ2-3, with D uncertain. The length of the CDR3 is 14 residues. V was pared by 1 base and J by 5 bases, with 10 bases between. The germline CDR1 and CDR2 sequences are MDHEN and SYDVKM. The CDR3 DNA sequence: TGTGCCAGCAGTTTATTGGGCGTTCAAGATACGCAGTATTTT. This encodes CASSLLGVQDTQYF.

This clonotype was counted at least ten times. The chain uses TRBV5-4 and TRBJ1-2; D perhaps matches TRBD1 (6 bases). Germline assignment: CDR1 SGHNT and CDR2 YYREEE (reference sequence). Trimming left V 2 bases short and J 5 bases short, with 7 bases between. The CDR3 covers 12 residues. The CDR3 loop is CASSLGQYGYTF. The CDR3 region has the DNA TGTGCCAGCAGCTTAGGACAGTATGGCTACACCTTC. Drawing the rest from reference TRBV5-4 and TRBJ1-2, the complete variable domain is ETGVTQSPTHLIKTRGQQVTLRCSSQSGHNTVSWYQQALGQGPQFIFQYYREEENGRGNFPPRFSGLQFPNYSSELNVNALELDDSALYLCASSLGQYGYTFGSGTRLTVV.

This chain links TRBV4-2 with TRBJ1-2, with D uncertain. CDR1 and CDR2 from the germline V gene are LGHNA and YNFKEQ. The CDR3 consists of 17 residues. Trimming shortened V by 2 bases and J by 2 bases, and 18 bases separated the two germline ends. The CDR3 spells CASSQMENMDSNYGYTF. Here the CDR3 DNA reads TGTGCCAGCAGCCAAATGGAAAACATGGACTCCAACTATGGCTACACCTTC.

This clonotype has just a few counts. The rearrangement links TRBV2 to TRBJ1-2; 7 positions agree with TRBD1. Per the germline V gene, CDR1 is SNHLY and CDR2 is FYNNEI. V lost 6 bases, J lost 0 bases, and 4 bases stayed unmatched. This CDR3 has 14 amino acids. The CDR3 DNA reads TGTGCCAGCAGCAGAGGGACAGCTAACTATGGCTACACCTTC. Translation gives CASSRGTANYGYTF.

Concerning this clonotype itself: A clone one base away is much larger, so this may be a read error. The V gene is TRBV2, the J gene TRBJ1-2; no clear D. From germline, CDR1 is SNHLY and CDR2 FYNNEI. Trimming took 0 bases from V and 1 from J, leaving 6 bases between them. This CDR3 has 14 residues. CDR3 in amino acids: CASSEAQVNYGYTF. DNA for the CDR3: TGTGCCAGCAGTGAAGCGCAGGTTAACTATGGCTACACCTTC.

This chain connects TRBV5-4 to TRBJ2-2; D is undetermined. The germline CDR1 and CDR2 sequences are SGHNT and YYREEE (reference sequence). Trimming took off 0 bases at V and 4 bases at J, with 10 bases between the two ends. The CDR3 sequence is 15 residues long. CDR3 DNA: TGTGCCAGCAGCTTGGTGGGTTTGGGCACCGGGGAGCTGTTTTTT. Protein sequence: CASSLVGLGTGELFF. The entire variable domain, with the rest obtained from reference TRBV5-4 and TRBJ2-2, is as follows: ETGVTQSPTHLIKTRGQQVTLRCSSQSGHNTVSWYQQALGQGPQFIFQYYREEENGRGNFPPRFSGLQFPNYSSELNVNALELDDSALYLCASSLVGLGTGELFFGEGSRLTVL.

The chain employs TRBV5-6 and TRBJ1-2, with D possibly matching TRBD1 (5 bases). Germline V gene data show CDR1 as SGHDT and CDR2 as YYEEEE. V lost 1 base to trimming and J lost 0 bases, with 19 bases between them. The CDR3 totals 18 residues. CDR3 in DNA: TGTGCCAGCAGCTTGACTGGGACCGCCAGACGAACTAACTATGGCTACACCTTC. This translates into CASSLTGTARRTNYGYTF.

This clonotype was detected only a few times. This chain joins TRBV2 and TRBJ2-3; TRBD2 matches at 8 bases. J lost 1 base, V lost 10 bases, and 7 bases had no gene match. The germline V gene has CDR1 SNHLY and CDR2 FYNNEI. CDR3 length: 14 residues. Written as DNA, the CDR3 is TGTGCCACCCCCGGGGGGGTGCGCACAGATACGCAGTATTTT. Its protein is CATPGGVRTDTQYF.

V is TRBV7-2 and J is TRBJ2-7, with a possible D match to TRBD2 (6 bases). V was pared by 1 base and J by 4 bases, with 20 bases between. Germline V gene data show CDR1 as SGHTA and CDR2 as FQGNSA. CDR3 length: 17 residues. The CDR3 spells CASSLVSVGAGRYEQYF. The CDR3 nucleotides are TGTGCCAGCAGCTTAGTCTCCGTGGGTGCGGGACGGTACGAGCAGTACTTC.

Regarding this clonotype: One end of the junction fails to match germline, which may point to a read error. This rearrangement joins TRBV7-9 to TRBJ2-3; D is perhaps TRBD1 (5 bases). The length of the CDR3 is 15 residues. In germline, CDR1 is SEHNR, CDR2 FQNEAQ (reference sequence). CDR3 amino acids: CASSLEGRATATQYF. The CDR3 DNA follows: TGTGCCAGCAGCTTAGAAGGCAGGGCCACAGCTACGCAGTATTTT. Using reference TRBV7-9 and TRBJ2-3 for the parts outside the CDR3, the full variable domain is DTGVSQNPRHKITKRGQNVTFRCDPISEHNRLYWYRQTLGQGPEFLTYFQNEAQLEKSRLLSDRFSAERPKGSFSTLEIQRTEQGDSAMYLCASSLEGRATATQYFGPGTRLTVL.

As concerns this clonotype: A read error may be the cause here, since a much bigger clone is one base away. The chain joins TRBV10-1 to TRBJ2-5, with D unresolved. The CDR3 consists of 15 residues. Germline CDR1 WNHNN, CDR2 SYGVQD (reference sequence). The chain's CDR3 is CASSESTDWEEAQYF. The CDR3 DNA reads as TGCGCCAGCAGTGAGTCGACGGATTGGGAAGAGGCCCAGTACTTC.

This clonotype showed up just a few times. V gene TRBV2 combines with J gene TRBJ2-7; D not certain. Germline V gene data show CDR1 as SNHLY and CDR2 as FYNNEI. CDR3 length equals 14 residues. Trimming left V 0 bases short and J 5 bases short, with 11 bases between. The DNA of the CDR3 is TGTGCCAGCAGTGAAGCGGGGATGCGGAACGAGCAGTACTTC. Its protein product is CASSEAGMRNEQYF.

In regard to this clonotype: This could be a read error, since a much larger clone is one nucleotide away. The CDR3 protein is CASSTYRNTGAFF. As DNA, the CDR3 is TGTGCCAGCAGCACCTACAGGAACACTGGAGCTTTCTTT. This rearrangement joins TRBV12-3 or TRBV12-4 to TRBJ1-1; D perhaps matches TRBD1 (5 bases). This CDR3 comprises 13 residues.

This clonotype was detected a few times. The rearrangement uses TRBV7-9 and TRBJ2-6; D tentatively reads TRBD1 or TRBD2 (5 bases each). Deletions cut 2 bases from V and 2 bases from J, with 19 bases between. Germline V gene data show CDR1 as SEHNR and CDR2 as FQNEAQ (reference sequence). The CDR3 sequence is 19 residues long. CDR3 coding DNA: TGTGCCAGCAGCTTACCCCCCGGGACGGTGAAGCCTGGGGCCAACGTCCTGACTTTC. Protein: CASSLPPGTVKPGANVLTF.

This chain connects TRBV2 to TRBJ2-5; D uncertain. Germline lookup yields CDR1 SNHLY and CDR2 FYNNEI. The CDR3 runs 14 residues. The germline V and J ends were trimmed by 6 bases and 5 bases, with 16 bases remaining between them. CDR3: CASSPPAARETQYF. DNA for the CDR3: TGTGCCAGCAGCCCACCGGCGGCCAGGGAGACCCAGTACTTC.